The table lists the clone carrying this T cell receptor beta chain with a few counts. Its target is not known. V was pared by 5 bases and J by 2 bases, with 9 bases between. Looked up from germline, CDR1 is SNHLY and CDR2 is FYNNEI. This CDR3 has 13 residues. Sequencing was performed with immunoSEQ multiplex PCR; in TCRdb, only in-frame clones are kept and a portion is missing. The table shows around 35,000 clones, with about 86% occurring only once. This record belongs to a study of a mutant IDH1 vaccine in newly diagnosed glioma. Broader study findings: Of the patients, around 93% had vaccine-induced immune responses.

Sample time point: week 5, during vaccination. Each dose of the vaccine consisted of 300 ug of mutant IDH1 20-mer peptide, with topical imiquimod. Material: PBMCs, obtained from a glioma patient whose treatment included an IDH1 peptide vaccine. The origin of this receptor is a man under 40 with glioma. The rearrangement links TRBV2 to TRBJ2-5; no clear D gene. The CDR3 DNA sequence: TGTGCCAGCAGTATATCCCGACAAGAGACCCAGTACTTC. As protein: CASSISRQETQYF.